Each of the 18 T cell receptor beta chains below was sequenced from the same sample in a study of blood T cell repertoires in COVID-19. The assay was immunoSEQ multiplex PCR, and TCRdb's table has in-frame clones only and misses some. Of roughly 60,000 clones listed, approximately 77% are singletons. The sequenced sample was peripheral blood. These receptors were taken from a woman in her sixties or seventies with COVID-19, enrolled during active disease.

The chain uses TRBV2 and TRBJ2-4; D not resolved. The CDR3 extends over 11 amino acids. Trimming cost V 3 bases and J 7 bases, with 4 bases left between them. CDR1 SNHLY and CDR2 FYNNEI come from the germline V gene. The CDR3 nucleotides read TGTGCCAGCAGTGATCGGAACATTCAGTACTTC. Translating gives CASSDRNIQYF.

This clone was seen a few times. This chain joins TRBV11-2 and TRBJ2-7, with 8 bases fitting TRBD1. Germline lookup yields CDR1 SGHAT and CDR2 FQNNGV. The CDR3 has 14 amino acids. V gave up 5 bases and J gave up 3 bases; unmatched junction bases: 6. Here the CDR3 DNA reads TGTGCCAGCAGCCCCGAAGGACAGGGCTACGAGCAGTACTTC. Protein: CASSPEGQGYEQYF.

V usage is TRBV3-1 (or the pseudogene TRBV3-2) and J usage is TRBJ2-2; the D gene is possibly TRBD2 (6 bases). Germline V gene sequence: CDR1 LGHDT, CDR2 YNNKEL (reference sequence). V lost 3 bases and J lost 7, with 12 bases in between. The CDR3 is 14 amino acids. CDR3 DNA: TGTGCCAGCAGCCAGCGGGGCCCGCGCGGGGAGCTGTTTTTT. This translates into CASSQRGPRGELFF.

CDR3 nucleotide sequence: TGTGCCAGCAGCCCAGACAGACGAGGCGGCTACACCTTC. Protein: CASSPDRRGGYTF. The J gene is TRBJ1-2, the V gene TRBV4-2, with TRBD1 as a possible D gene (5 bases). The CDR3 contains 13 residues. Germline CDR1 is LGHNA and CDR2 is YNFKEQ. Trimming removed 4 bases from V and 8 bases from J, with 14 bases in between.

The V call is TRBV23-1, the J call TRBJ1-3; D is uncertain. TRBV23-1 is reported as an ORF; its role is uncertain. CDR3 length: 16 amino acids. Trimming stripped 4 bases from V and 0 bases from J, with 13 bases between. CDR3 residues: CASSRLEGPSGNTIYF. DNA of the CDR3: TGCGCCAGCAGTCGTCTAGAGGGCCCCTCTGGAAACACCATATATTTT.

The rearrangement uses TRBV5-4 and TRBJ2-2; D remains unclear. Per the germline V gene, CDR1 is SGHNT and CDR2 is YYREEE (reference sequence). Trimming cost V 0 bases and J 4 bases, with 13 bases left between them. The CDR3 runs 16 residues. In DNA form, the CDR3 reads TGTGCCAGCAGCTTGGCCGAGGCTAGATCCACCGGGGAGCTGTTTTTT. Amino acids: CASSLAEARSTGELFF. Full variable domain (rest looked up from reference TRBV5-4 and TRBJ2-2): ETGVTQSPTHLIKTRGQQVTLRCSSQSGHNTVSWYQQALGQGPQFIFQYYREEENGRGNFPPRFSGLQFPNYSSELNVNALELDDSALYLCASSLAEARSTGELFFGEGSRLTVL.

In nucleotides, the CDR3 is TGTGCCAGCAGTCCGTCCGGGGGTAACAATCAGCCCCAGCATTTT. Translation: CASSPSGGNNQPQHF. This chain joins TRBV27 and TRBJ1-5; D possibly corresponds to TRBD1 (5 bases). Trimming removed 5 bases at V and 3 bases at J, with 14 bases between. CDR1 and CDR2 from the germline V gene are MNHEY and SMNVEV (reference sequence). The CDR3 sequence is 15 residues long.

Only one count was recorded for this clone. This chain uses TRBV7-2 with TRBJ1-2; D is perhaps TRBD1 (5 bases). CDR1 SGHTA and CDR2 FQGNSA come from the germline V gene. This CDR3 comprises 14 residues. Trimming took off 3 bases at V and 3 bases at J, with 11 bases between the two ends. The CDR3 nucleotides are TGTGCCAGCAGCTTCCAGGGAGGCGACTATGGCTACACCTTC. Translating gives CASSFQGGDYGYTF.

The J gene is TRBJ2-2, the V gene TRBV7-2, with D maybe TRBD2 (6 bases). The CDR3 totals 16 residues. V lost 2 bases and J 0 bases, leaving 10 bases between the germline ends. In germline, CDR1 is SGHTA, CDR2 FQGNSA. The CDR3 DNA follows: TGTGCCAGCAGCTTATTCGGCGGGGCGAACACCGGGGAGCTGTTTTTT. It specifies CASSLFGGANTGELFF.

The genes are TRBV3-1 (or the pseudogene TRBV3-2) and TRBJ1-1, with 7 bases fitting TRBD1. The CDR3 has 15 residues. With V trimmed by 6 bases and J by 0 bases, 7 bases remained unmatched. The germline V gene encodes CDR1 LGHDT and CDR2 YNNKEL (reference sequence). CDR3 protein: CASRLTGTVNTEAFF. Here the CDR3 DNA reads TGTGCCAGCAGACTCACTGGGACAGTGAACACTGAAGCTTTCTTT.

The chain employs TRBV12-3 or TRBV12-4 and TRBJ2-1, with D possibly being TRBD1 (6 bases). Trimming removed 8 bases at V and 10 bases at J, with 9 bases between. This CDR3 is 10 amino acids long. CDR3 sequence: CASGGREQFF. DNA for the CDR3: TGTGCCAGCGGGGGCAGGGAGCAGTTCTTC.

This clone was seen a few times. The genes are TRBV7-2 and TRBJ2-1, with 8 nucleotides matching TRBD1. This CDR3 has 16 amino acids. Germline V CDR1 and CDR2: SGHTA, FQGNSA. V trimming: 3 bases; J trimming: 5 bases; junction bases outside the gene matches: 9. Here the CDR3 reads CASSFLGQGSDNEQFF. CDR3 nucleotides: TGTGCCAGCAGCTTCCTCGGACAGGGTTCGGACAATGAGCAGTTCTTC.

This chain joins TRBV4-3 and TRBJ2-5, with 7 bases fitting TRBD1. The CDR3 consists of 15 residues. The ends lost 0 bases at V and 1 base at J; junction bases unmatched: 2. CDR1 and CDR2 (germline): LGHNA, YSLEER. This CDR3 is CASSQDRDSQETQYF. For the CDR3, the DNA is TGCGCCAGCAGCCAAGATAGGGACAGCCAAGAGACCCAGTACTTC.

The chain combines TRBV19 with TRBJ1-6; 8 bases are shared with TRBD1. This CDR3 comprises 17 residues. Germline lookup yields CDR1 LNHDA and CDR2 SQIVND (reference sequence). Trimming took 1 base from V and 4 from J; bases not matched to a gene: 6. CDR3 residues: CASSIADRDFYNSPLHF. The CDR3 DNA is TGTGCCAGTAGTATAGCGGACAGGGACTTTTATAATTCACCCCTCCACTTT. The complete variable domain, with remaining parts taken from reference TRBV19 and TRBJ1-6, reads DGGITQSPKYLFRKEGQNVTLSCEQNLNHDAMYWYRQDPGQGLRLIYYSQIVNDFQKGDIAEGYSVSREKKESFPLTVTSAQKNPTAFYLCASSIADRDFYNSPLHFGNGTRLTVT.

J is TRBJ1-1 and V is TRBV29-1, with 9 bases lining up with TRBD1. The V gene's germline CDR1 is SQVTM and CDR2 ANQGSEA. V shed 6 bases, J shed 4 bases, and the junction held 6 bases outside the gene matches. There are 13 residues in the CDR3. The CDR3 loop reads CSVARQGGTEAFF. CDR3 in DNA: TGCAGCGTGGCCAGACAGGGGGGCACTGAAGCTTTCTTT. Complete variable domain (other parts from reference TRBV29-1 and TRBJ1-1): SAVISQKPSRDICQRGTSLTIQCQVDSQVTMMFWYRQQPGQSLTLIATANQGSEATYESGFVIDKFPISRPNLTFSTLTVSNMSPEDSSIYLCSVARQGGTEAFFGQGTRLTVV.

The chain joins TRBV5-5 to TRBJ2-7; a weak D match, TRBD2 (6 bases). The V and J ends lost 9 bases and 3 bases respectively, with 19 bases between them. The CDR3 totals 14 residues. CDR1 and CDR2 (germline): SGHKS, YYEKEE (reference sequence). CDR3 DNA: TGTGCCACCAACCAGGGACTTCCCCTCTACGAGCAGTACTTC. Its translation: CATNQGLPLYEQYF.

The chain carries TRBV28 and TRBJ1-4; D is perhaps TRBD1 (6 bases). The CDR3 totals 16 residues. The germline gives CDR1 MDHEN, CDR2 SYDVKM. Trimming pared 2 bases from V and 3 bases from J, leaving 13 bases between. The CDR3 loop is CASSLVGGRANEKLFF. Written as DNA, the CDR3 is TGTGCCAGCAGTTTAGTTGGGGGCAGGGCTAATGAAAAACTGTTTTTT.

The chain joins TRBV5-4 to TRBJ2-3, with TRBD2 matching 13 bases. The CDR3 loop spans 15 amino acids. The V gene's germline CDR1 is SGHNT and CDR2 YYREEE (reference sequence). V lost 4 bases, J lost 4 bases, and 3 bases stayed unmatched. CDR3 residues: CASSRTSGSADTQYF. The CDR3 DNA reads as TGTGCCAGCAGCCGGACTAGCGGGAGCGCAGATACGCAGTATTTT.